This T cell receptor (beta chain) emerged from a study of glioma-infiltrating T cells after dendritic cell vaccination. This clone was found once. CDR3 length equals 16 residues. V lost 5 bases, J lost 1 base, and 10 bases stayed unmatched. Germline lookup yields CDR1 SGHRS and CDR2 YFSETQ. Amplification used 60 V beta primers and 13 J beta primers. Clones were read by immunoSEQ multiplex PCR, and TCRdb kept only the in-frame ones, dropping some. The table includes over 75,000 clones, about 81% detected once. The sample's time point: after dendritic cell vaccination, including at tumor progression/relapse. PBMC were collected before vaccination, two weeks after the third vaccination, and at progression.

The TCR sequence derives from a human donor with glioblastoma. Sequences were derived from blood, sampled after dendritic cell vaccination. The rearrangement joins TRBV5-1 to TRBJ2-3; 7 bases fit TRBD2. DNA for the CDR3: TGCGCCAGCAGGTTCAGGGAGGGAAGCGGCACAGATACGCAGTATTTT. Translating it yields CASRFREGSGTDTQYF.